The clone carrying this T cell receptor (beta chain) was detected only once. As yet, its antigen is unknown. The sample comes from a study of T cell repertoires in cytomegalovirus infection. The wider study: Both recently identified HLA-C-restricted and well-studied HLA-B-restricted CMV epitopes were used in the study. Based on public TCR beta signatures, there were indications of CMV infection and of a matching HLA type. Study findings and constraints: The cumulative frequency of public TCR beta families identified carriers of CMV plus the relevant HLA. The study found HLA-C-restricted CMV-specific TCR beta clonotypes dominating the ex vivo response.

One entry per CDR3 protein, called by TCRdb with MiXCR from the reads. The profile covers around 300,000 distinct CDR3 sequences, with about 20% appearing a single time and about 21% taken by the ten largest. Germline lookup yields CDR1 LNHDA and CDR2 SQIVND (reference sequence). The CDR3 totals 15 residues. V was pared by 3 bases and J by 5 bases, with 14 bases between. The TCR sequence derives from a human donor in good health (CMV status not recorded). Some clones in this sample may be carry-over from other donors' samples. The chain links TRBV19 to TRBJ2-1; possibly TRBD1 for D (7 bases). The sequenced sample was cultured PBMCs, obtained from culture after CMV antigen stimulation. CDR3 loop: CASSIARGVHNEQFF. The CDR3 bases are TGTGCCAGTAGTATTGCCAGGGGGGTACACAATGAGCAGTTCTTC.